A single T cell receptor beta chain is shown here with its context. These data originate in a study of blood T cell repertoires in COVID-19. On the study more broadly: COVID-19 samples from acute and convalescent phases originated in the United States, Italy and Spain. The analysed material was cDNA or gDNA that came from T cells, B-cell-depleted T cells, or PBMCs.

Germline V lookup: CDR1 SGHVS, CDR2 FNYEAQ. V was clipped by 5 bases and J by 6 bases, with 17 bases between them. This CDR3 contains 15 residues. Authors' processing steps: From reference gene primer amplification, estimates of nucleated cell counts were derived. Only in-frame clones appear in the TCRdb table, and some are missing; sequencing was by immunoSEQ multiplex PCR. That table supplies the V and J calls and clone size; D and trimming were determined from the DNA. The sample yields around 350,000 clones, about 87% seen once. Sequencing was carried out using peripheral blood. The chain is built from TRBV7-6 and TRBJ2-1; a possible D gene is TRBD1 (5 bases). The clonotype comes from a human donor in a cohort sampled during active COVID-19. As DNA, the CDR3 is TGTGCCAGCAGCCTGGGGCTAGGCTTTGTCAATGAGCAGTTCTTC. Amino acids: CASSLGLGFVNEQFF.